This T cell receptor beta chain was sequenced in a study of OX40 agonist ivuxolimab in advanced cancers. CDR1 is SEHNR and CDR2 is FQNEAQ in the germline V gene (reference sequence). This CDR3 has 15 residues. V was clipped by 5 bases and J by 1 base, with 15 bases between them. TCRdb's table, derived via immunoSEQ multiplex PCR, lists solely in-frame clones and lacks some. This repertoire shows about 96,000 clones, 84% found once; its top ten account for 5.8%. This chain joins TRBV7-9 and TRBJ2-7; no clear D gene. This sample comprised CD4+ or CD8+ T cells sorted from blood, obtained in a trial of the OX40 agonist ivuxolimab. This TCR was sampled from an adult with an advanced solid tumor such as melanoma, head and neck, liver or kidney cancer. The CDR3, as DNA: TGTGCCAGCAGCCCCCCCCTTACTGGGTCCTACGAGCAGTACTTC. Translating gives CASSPPLTGSYEQYF.